The clone carrying this T cell receptor (beta chain) was counted a single time. Its specificity is unknown. The data are from a study of tumor-infiltrating lymphocytes in localized non-small cell lung cancer. Study in general: Tumor tissue and non-adjacent uninvolved lung came from each patient. Study-wide points: Tumor T-cell fraction from TCR sequencing was not associated with recurrence-free survival (p = 0.61). IM1 and IM2 tumors showed no difference in T-cell fraction. Higher tumor T cell infiltration than in uninvolved lung was supported by TCRbeta sequencing.

Repertoires were generated with immunoSEQ multiplex PCR, while TCRdb's copy carries only in-frame clones and drops some. Of 21,000 or so clones in the sample, about two thirds were seen once. V was trimmed by 6 bases and J by 4 bases, leaving 15 bases between them. This CDR3 spans 14 amino acids. In germline, CDR1 is MNHNS, CDR2 SASEGT. This chain joins TRBV6-1 and TRBJ1-1; D gene unclear. The TCR was taken from a human donor with non-small cell lung cancer. Material for sequencing was lung tumor tissue. Written as DNA, the CDR3 is TGTGCCAGCAGGGAGTCCCGGGGAGGCACTGAAGCTTTCTTT. This codes for CASRESRGGTEAFF.